This record looks at one T cell receptor beta chain sequence and its context. V was clipped by 0 bases and J by 5 bases; unmatched bases: 3. The CDR3 length is 14 residues. Germline-derived CDR1 and CDR2 are SGHRS and YFSETQ. The data belong to a study of long-term antiretroviral therapy in people with HIV. Running of the v3.0 immunoSEQ assay took place at survey level. The study targeted 40,000-50,000 T-cell genomes per sample in sequencing. Repertoires were generated with immunoSEQ multiplex PCR, while TCRdb's copy carries only in-frame clones and drops some. The table has 30,000 to 50,000 clones, about 88% seen once.

This TCR was recovered from a woman younger than 35 with HIV. The chain recombines TRBV5-1 with TRBJ2-7, with 9 bases matching TRBD1. This specimen consisted of unsorted PBMCs, obtained just before starting antiretroviral therapy. The CDR3 loop reads CASSLGQGGDEQYF. CDR3 sequence (DNA): TGCGCCAGCAGCTTGGGACAGGGGGGGGACGAGCAGTACTTC.